A selection of T cell receptor beta chains follows, all from one sample in a study of blood T cell repertoires in COVID-19. Generated by immunoSEQ multiplex PCR, the TCRdb table keeps only in-frame clones and is missing some. The sample yields some 150,000 clones, under 85% seen once. Sequenced: peripheral blood. The receptors were gathered from a human donor in a cohort sampled during active COVID-19. The CDR3 runs from the conserved cysteine through the conserved F or W. Each record gives: CDR3 length, D gene, J gene, V gene, clone size, CDR3 DNA, CDR3 protein. D genes are given only for firm matches. Clone size is shown for a subset of rows, as once, few, many or a class of expanded clone.

15,TRBD1,TRBJ1-2,TRBV19,.,TGTGCCAGTAGTGAATCCGGGACAGGCCTCTATGGCTACACCTTC,CASSESGTGLYGYTF
16,TRBD2,TRBJ2-5,TRBV7-9,.,TGTGCCAGCAGCTTAGGTGGTAGCGGGGGAACAGAGACCCAGTACTTC,CASSLGGSGGTETQYF
15,.,TRBJ2-7,TRBV6-2/TRBV6-3,.,TGTGCCAGCAGTCCCCCTCGACAGGATACCTACGAGCAGTACTTC,CASSPPRQDTYEQYF
11,.,TRBJ1-2,TRBV6-5,.,TGTGCCAGCAGTCCCGGGTTTGGCTACACCTTC,CASSPGFGYTF
15,.,TRBJ2-7,TRBV7-2,.,TGTGCCAGCAGCTTAGCGCTTGGCGGTCCCAAGGAGCAGTACTTC,CASSLALGGPKEQYF
16,TRBD2,TRBJ2-2,TRBV6-5,.,TGTGCCAGCAGTTACCCACTAGCGGGGAGCACCGGGGAGCTGTTTTTT,CASSYPLAGSTGELFF
13,.,TRBJ1-3,TRBV19,.,TGTGCCAGTAGACTCAGGGTCGGAAACACCATATATTTT,CASRLRVGNTIYF
15,TRBD2,TRBJ2-1,TRBV11-2,.,TGTGCCAGCAGCCCAGGGACTAGCGGGTGGAATGAGCAGTTCTTC,CASSPGTSGWNEQFF
14,TRBD1,TRBJ1-1,TRBV19,.,TGTGCCAGTAGGAGGGGACAGTTGAACACTGAAGCTTTCTTT,CASRRGQLNTEAFF
14,.,TRBJ2-1,TRBV5-1,.,TGCGCCAGCAGCTCCCCACAGGTCGGGAATGAGCAGTTCTTC,CASSSPQVGNEQFF
19,TRBD2,TRBJ2-2,TRBV5-3,.,TGTGCCAGAAGCCTCCTACACCCTAGCGGGGGGCCGAACACCGGGGAGCTGTTTTTT,CARSLLHPSGGPNTGELFF
15,TRBD1,TRBJ1-2,TRBV6-2/TRBV6-3,.,TGTGCCAGCAGTACAAGGACAGGGGGTGCGGATGGCTACACCTTC,CASSTRTGGADGYTF
14,TRBD1,TRBJ1-6,TRBV30,once,TGTGCCTACCAGACAGGGAGGAATAATTCACCCCTCCACTTT,CAYQTGRNNSPLHF
13,.,TRBJ1-5,TRBV19,.,TGTGCCAGTAGTATGAACACGATCCAGCCCCAGCATTTT,CASSMNTIQPQHF
13,TRBD1,TRBJ2-7,TRBV11-3,.,TGTGCCAGCAGCTCGAGCGACAGGGACGAGCAGTACTTC,CASSSSDRDEQYF
15,.,TRBJ1-2,TRBV5-5,.,TGTGCCAGCAGCCGACGGACCCAGGGTGCCTATGGCTACACCTTC,CASSRRTQGAYGYTF
13,TRBD2,TRBJ2-5,TRBV9,.,TGTGCCAGCAGCGTAGAGGGTCCGGGGGGGGCGGACTTC,CASSVEGPGGADF
14,.,TRBJ2-1,TRBV5-1,.,TGCGCCAGCAAAATGACAGGACCCTACAATGAGCAGTTCTTC,CASKMTGPYNEQFF
16,TRBD1,TRBJ1-4,TRBV5-4,once,TGTGCCAGCAGCCCCTCCTCGACAGGGTTGGAGGAAAAACTGTTTTTT,CASSPSSTGLEEKLFF
16,.,TRBJ2-6,TRBV9,.,TGTGCCAGCAGCGCGGGACACGTCTCTGGGGCCAACGTCCTGACTTTC,CASSAGHVSGANVLTF
14,TRBD1,TRBJ1-5,TRBV2,.,TGTGCCAGCAGTGAGGGGGACAGATATCAGCCCCAGCATTTT,CASSEGDRYQPQHF
15,TRBD1,TRBJ2-1,TRBV11-3,once,TGTGCCAGCAGCTCCGGACAGGGGGCCTACAATGAGCAGTTCTTC,CASSSGQGAYNEQFF
16,TRBD2,TRBJ2-3,TRBV5-1,.,TGCGCCAGCAGCTTGGAGGTAGCGGGGGGGCCAGATACGCAGTATTTT,CASSLEVAGGPDTQYF
16,TRBD1,TRBJ1-3,TRBV11-2,.,TGTGCCAGCAGCCCTACAGGGGCGCTGATTGGAAACACCATATATTTT,CASSPTGALIGNTIYF
18,.,TRBJ1-1,TRBV21-1,.,TGTGCCAGCAGCAAATTACCGGGGACAGGGGGCAGGTACACTGAAGCTTTCTTT,CASSKLPGTGGRYTEAFF
12,TRBD1,TRBJ1-2,TRBV3-1/TRBV3-2,.,TGTGCCAGCAGCCCGGACAGGGGTGGCTACACCTTC,CASSPDRGGYTF
18,.,TRBJ1-2,TRBV9,.,TGTGCCAGCAGCACGAATAACTCGACAGGTTCTAGCCCCCAGGGCTACACCTTC,CASSTNNSTGSSPQGYTF
14,.,TRBJ2-1,TRBV3-1/TRBV3-2,.,TGTGCCAGCAGCCAACTCCGGGGGTCGGATGAGCAGTTCTTC,CASSQLRGSDEQFF
17,.,TRBJ1-4,TRBV27,.,TGTGCCAGCAGTCGAGGGTCGGTCGTTGCAACTAATGAAAAACTGTTTTTT,CASSRGSVVATNEKLFF
17,.,TRBJ2-7,TRBV7-8,few,TGTGCCAGCAGCTTAAATCCCATCCGAGGAGGGCACTACGAGCAGTACTTC,CASSLNPIRGGHYEQYF
12,.,TRBJ1-2,TRBV2,.,TGTGCCAGCAGCCCACAGGGAGGGGGCTACACCTTC,CASSPQGGGYTF
15,TRBD1,TRBJ2-4,TRBV7-3,.,TGTGCCAGCAGCTTAAGGACAGGCGGATCGAACATTCAGTACTTC,CASSLRTGGSNIQYF
12,.,TRBJ1-5,TRBV30,.,TGTGCCTGGTCTGAGCGGGATCAGCCCCAGCATTTT,CAWSERDQPQHF
15,.,TRBJ2-7,TRBV11-3,.,TGTGCCAGCAGCAAAGGGCAGGGCCTTATCTACGAGCAGTACTTC,CASSKGQGLIYEQYF
14,TRBD1,TRBJ2-3,TRBV5-1,.,TGCGCCAGCAGCCGATGGACAGGGTCAGATACGCAGTATTTT,CASSRWTGSDTQYF
13,TRBD1,TRBJ2-7,TRBV6-5,.,TGTGCCAGCAGTTACAGGGGGCCTGCCGAGCAGTACTTC,CASSYRGPAEQYF
16,TRBD1,TRBJ2-3,TRBV7-9,.,TGTGCCAGCAGCTCGGGCCGGGACAGGGGAACAGATACGCAGTATTTT,CASSSGRDRGTDTQYF
16,.,TRBJ1-5,TRBV27,.,TGTGCCAGTTCCGCCGGGGTGAGCGGTCGCGGTCAGCCCCAGCATTTT,CASSAGVSGRGQPQHF
11,TRBD1,TRBJ2-1,TRBV18,.,TGTGCCAGCTCACGACAGGGGGAGCAGTTCTTC,CASSRQGEQFF
12,.,TRBJ1-5,TRBV6-2/TRBV6-3,.,TGTGCCAGCAGTTACCAGGGGAGAACCCAGCATTTT,CASSYQGRTQHF
15,.,TRBJ2-3,TRBV21-1,many,TGTGCCAGCAGCAAGCCTTCAGGAATCACAGATACGCAGTATTTT,CASSKPSGITDTQYF
13,.,TRBJ2-5,TRBV7-2,.,TGTGCCAGCAGCTTAGGGGCGATAGAGACCCAGTACTTC,CASSLGAIETQYF
15,.,TRBJ2-6,TRBV7-2,.,TGTGCCAGCAGTCGAGGGGGAACTGGGGCCAACGTCCTGACTTTC,CASSRGGTGANVLTF
12,.,TRBJ2-5,TRBV29-1,once,TGCAGCGTTGCACGGGACCAAGAGACCCAGTACTTC,CSVARDQETQYF
14,TRBD1,TRBJ1-5,TRBV6-5,.,TGTGCCACCCAGATGGGACAGAAAGATCAGCCCCAGCATTTT,CATQMGQKDQPQHF
15,.,TRBJ2-1,TRBV5-1,.,TGCGCCAGCAGCTTGGAGCCCGACCTAGCGTCTGCGTGGTTCTTC,CASSLEPDLASAWFF
17,.,TRBJ2-2,TRBV4-2,few,TGTGCCAGCAGCCCGGCGGACTTACCCGGTTACACCGGGGAGCTGTTTTTT,CASSPADLPGYTGELFF
13,.,TRBJ1-1,TRBV15,.,TGTGCCACCGATTACCAGGGTAACACTGAAGCTTTCTTT,CATDYQGNTEAFF
14,TRBD1,TRBJ1-2,TRBV19,.,TGTGCCAGTTCCTACAGGGGTACTAACTATGGCTACACCTTC,CASSYRGTNYGYTF
19,TRBD2,TRBJ2-7,TRBV7-6,.,TGTGCCAGCAGCTTACTCCCTTTTCCTGGCGGGGGTCTAGTATACGAGCAGTACTTC,CASSLLPFPGGGLVYEQYF
10,.,TRBJ2-1,TRBV20-1,.,TGCAGTGCTAAAGCTAATGAGCAGTTCTTC,CSAKANEQFF
14,.,TRBJ2-1,TRBV11-3,few,TGTGCCAGCAGCTTGGGACAACGAGGCAATGAGCAGTTCTTC,CASSLGQRGNEQFF
15,.,TRBJ2-5,TRBV9,.,TGTGCCAGCAGCGCAGGGGAACAATACCAAGAGACCCAGTACTTC,CASSAGEQYQETQYF
14,.,TRBJ1-1,TRBV5-6,.,TGTGCCAGCAGCTTGTCAGGGATAGACACTGAAGCTTTCTTT,CASSLSGIDTEAFF